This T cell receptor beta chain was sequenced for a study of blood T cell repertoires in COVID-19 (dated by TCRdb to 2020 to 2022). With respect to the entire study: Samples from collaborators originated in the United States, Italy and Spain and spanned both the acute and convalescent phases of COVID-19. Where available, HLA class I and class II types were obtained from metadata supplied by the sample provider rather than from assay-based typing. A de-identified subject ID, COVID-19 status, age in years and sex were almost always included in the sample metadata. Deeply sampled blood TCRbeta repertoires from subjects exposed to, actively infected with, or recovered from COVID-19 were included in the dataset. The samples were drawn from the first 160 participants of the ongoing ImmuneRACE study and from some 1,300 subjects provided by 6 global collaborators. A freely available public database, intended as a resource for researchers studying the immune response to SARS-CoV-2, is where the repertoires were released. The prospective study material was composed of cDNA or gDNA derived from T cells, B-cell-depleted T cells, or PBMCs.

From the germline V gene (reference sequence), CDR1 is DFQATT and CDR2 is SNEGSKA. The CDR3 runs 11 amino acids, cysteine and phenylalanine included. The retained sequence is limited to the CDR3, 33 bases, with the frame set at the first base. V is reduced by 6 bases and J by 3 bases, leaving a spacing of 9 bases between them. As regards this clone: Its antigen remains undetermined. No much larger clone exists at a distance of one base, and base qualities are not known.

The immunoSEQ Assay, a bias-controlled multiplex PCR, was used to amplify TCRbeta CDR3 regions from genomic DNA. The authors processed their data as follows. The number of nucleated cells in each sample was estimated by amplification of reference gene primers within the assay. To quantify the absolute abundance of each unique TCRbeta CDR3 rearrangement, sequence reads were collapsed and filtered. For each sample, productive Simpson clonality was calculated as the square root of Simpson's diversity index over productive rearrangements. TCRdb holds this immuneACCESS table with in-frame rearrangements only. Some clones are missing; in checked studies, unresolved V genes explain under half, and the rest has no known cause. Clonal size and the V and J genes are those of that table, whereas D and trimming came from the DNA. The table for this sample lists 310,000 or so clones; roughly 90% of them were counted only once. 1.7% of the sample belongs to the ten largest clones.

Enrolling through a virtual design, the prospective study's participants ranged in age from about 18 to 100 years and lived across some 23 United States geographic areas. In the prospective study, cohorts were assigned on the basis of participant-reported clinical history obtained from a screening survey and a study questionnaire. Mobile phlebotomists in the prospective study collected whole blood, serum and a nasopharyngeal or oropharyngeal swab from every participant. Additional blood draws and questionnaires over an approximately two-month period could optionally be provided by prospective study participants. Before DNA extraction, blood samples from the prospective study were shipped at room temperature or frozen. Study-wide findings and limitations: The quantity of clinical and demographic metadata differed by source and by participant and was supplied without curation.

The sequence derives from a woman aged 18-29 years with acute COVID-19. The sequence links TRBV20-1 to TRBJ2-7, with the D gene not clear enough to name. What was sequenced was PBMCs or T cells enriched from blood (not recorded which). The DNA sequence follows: TGCAGTGCCAGACCCGGCTACGAGCAGTACTTC. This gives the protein CSARPGYEQYF.